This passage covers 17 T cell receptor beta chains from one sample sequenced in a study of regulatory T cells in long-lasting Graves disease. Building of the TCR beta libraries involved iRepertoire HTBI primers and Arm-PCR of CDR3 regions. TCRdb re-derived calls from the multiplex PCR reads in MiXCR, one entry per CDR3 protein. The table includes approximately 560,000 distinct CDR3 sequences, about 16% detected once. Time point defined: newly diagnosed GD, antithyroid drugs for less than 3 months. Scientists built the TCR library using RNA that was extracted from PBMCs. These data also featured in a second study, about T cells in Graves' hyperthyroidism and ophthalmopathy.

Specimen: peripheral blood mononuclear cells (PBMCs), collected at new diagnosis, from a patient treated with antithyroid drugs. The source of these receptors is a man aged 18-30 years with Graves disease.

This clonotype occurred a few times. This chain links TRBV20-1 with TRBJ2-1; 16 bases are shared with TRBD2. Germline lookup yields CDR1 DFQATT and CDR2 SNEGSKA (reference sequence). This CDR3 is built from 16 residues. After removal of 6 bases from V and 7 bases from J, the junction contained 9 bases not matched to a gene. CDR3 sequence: CSALGTSGRARNEQFF. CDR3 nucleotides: TGCAGTGCGCTCGGGACTAGCGGGAGGGCTCGGAATGAGCAGTTCTTC.

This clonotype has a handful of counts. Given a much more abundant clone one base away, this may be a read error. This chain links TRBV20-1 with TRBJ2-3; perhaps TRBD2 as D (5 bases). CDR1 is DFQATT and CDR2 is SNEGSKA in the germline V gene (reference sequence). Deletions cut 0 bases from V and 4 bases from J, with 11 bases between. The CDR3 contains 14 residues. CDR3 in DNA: TGCAGTGCTAGAGATAAGGGTAGCGCAGATACGCAGTATTTT. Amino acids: CSARDKGSADTQYF.

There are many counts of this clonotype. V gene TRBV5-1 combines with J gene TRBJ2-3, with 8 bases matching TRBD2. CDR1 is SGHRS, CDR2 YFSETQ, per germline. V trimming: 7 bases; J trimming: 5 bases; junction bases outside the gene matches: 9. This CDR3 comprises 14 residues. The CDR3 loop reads CASSLGRVGDTQYF. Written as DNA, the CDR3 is TGCGCCAGCTCCCTCGGGAGGGTGGGAGATACGCAGTATTTT.

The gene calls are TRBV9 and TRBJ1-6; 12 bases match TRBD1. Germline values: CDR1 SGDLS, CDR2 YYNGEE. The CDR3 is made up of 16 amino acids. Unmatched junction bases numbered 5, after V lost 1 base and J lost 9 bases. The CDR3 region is CASSVRGDRGLSPLHF. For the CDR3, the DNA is TGTGCCAGCAGCGTAAGAGGGGACAGGGGGCTTTCACCCCTCCACTTT.

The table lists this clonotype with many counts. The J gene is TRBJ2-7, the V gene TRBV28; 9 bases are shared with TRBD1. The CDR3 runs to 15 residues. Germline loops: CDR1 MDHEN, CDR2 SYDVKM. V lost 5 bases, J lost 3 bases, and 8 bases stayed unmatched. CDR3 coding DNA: TGTGCCAGCAGTCTCCTTCAGACAGGGGGCTACGAGCAGTACTTC. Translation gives CASSLLQTGGYEQYF.

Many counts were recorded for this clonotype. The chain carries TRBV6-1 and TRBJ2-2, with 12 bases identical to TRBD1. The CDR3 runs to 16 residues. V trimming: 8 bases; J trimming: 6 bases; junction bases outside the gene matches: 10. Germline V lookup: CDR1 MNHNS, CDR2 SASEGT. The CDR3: CASCHEGQGASGELFF. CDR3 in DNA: TGTGCCAGCTGCCACGAGGGACAGGGGGCTTCCGGGGAGCTGTTTTTT.

CDR3 in DNA: TGTGCCAGTTTCCGGGACAGGGTTGGGGAGACCCAGTACTTC. Amino acid sequence: CASFRDRVGETQYF. The chain carries TRBV6-1 and TRBJ2-5, with 9 positions matching TRBD1. The CDR3 totals 14 residues. V lost 9 bases and J lost 5; bases outside the gene matches: 10. Germline V CDR1 and CDR2: MNHNS, SASEGT.

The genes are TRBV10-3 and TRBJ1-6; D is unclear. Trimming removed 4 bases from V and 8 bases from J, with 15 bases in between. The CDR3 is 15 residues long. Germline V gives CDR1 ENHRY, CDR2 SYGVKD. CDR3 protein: CAISGRTLDDSPLHF. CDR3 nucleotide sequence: TGTGCCATCAGTGGACGGACTTTGGACGATTCACCCCTCCACTTT.

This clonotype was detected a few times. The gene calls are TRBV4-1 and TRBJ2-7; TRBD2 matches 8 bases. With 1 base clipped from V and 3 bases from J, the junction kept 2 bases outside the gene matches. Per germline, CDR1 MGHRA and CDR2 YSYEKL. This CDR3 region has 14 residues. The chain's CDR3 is CASSQVGGGYEQYF. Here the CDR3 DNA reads TGCGCCAGCAGCCAAGTCGGGGGGGGCTACGAGCAGTACTTC.

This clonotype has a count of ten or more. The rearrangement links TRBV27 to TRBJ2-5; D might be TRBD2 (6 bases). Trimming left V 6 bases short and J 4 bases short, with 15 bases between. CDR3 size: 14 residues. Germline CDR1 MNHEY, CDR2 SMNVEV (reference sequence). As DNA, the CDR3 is TGTGCCAGCAGCTCAGGACCAGCGGGAGAGACCCAGTACTTC. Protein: CASSSGPAGETQYF.

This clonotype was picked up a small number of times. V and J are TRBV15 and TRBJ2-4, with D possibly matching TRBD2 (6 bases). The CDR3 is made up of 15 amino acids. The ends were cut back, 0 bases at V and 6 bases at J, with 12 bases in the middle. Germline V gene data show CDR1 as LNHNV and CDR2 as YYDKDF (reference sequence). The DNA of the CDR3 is TGTGCCACCAGCAGAGATTCCGGGAGCGGAAACATTCAGTACTTC. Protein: CATSRDSGSGNIQYF.

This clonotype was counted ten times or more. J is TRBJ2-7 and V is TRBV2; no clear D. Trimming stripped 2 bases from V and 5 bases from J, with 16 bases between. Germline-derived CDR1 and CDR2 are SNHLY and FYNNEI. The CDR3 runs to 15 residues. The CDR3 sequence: CASSENSRRVHEQYF. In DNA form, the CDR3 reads TGTGCCAGCAGTGAAAACTCCCGAAGGGTCCACGAGCAGTACTTC.

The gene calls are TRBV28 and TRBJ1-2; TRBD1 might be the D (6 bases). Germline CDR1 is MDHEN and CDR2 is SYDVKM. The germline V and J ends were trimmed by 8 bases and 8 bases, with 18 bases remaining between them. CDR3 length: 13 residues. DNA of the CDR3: TGTGCCAGCCTATATTTTGGGGGGCGCGGCTACACCTTC. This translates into CASLYFGGRGYTF.

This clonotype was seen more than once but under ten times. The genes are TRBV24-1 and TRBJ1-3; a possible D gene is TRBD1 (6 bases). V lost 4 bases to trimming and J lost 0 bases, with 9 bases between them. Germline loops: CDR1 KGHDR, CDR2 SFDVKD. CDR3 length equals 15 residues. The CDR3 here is CATSEEGGSGNTIYF. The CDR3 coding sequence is TGTGCCACCAGTGAGGAGGGGGGCTCTGGAAACACCATATATTTT.

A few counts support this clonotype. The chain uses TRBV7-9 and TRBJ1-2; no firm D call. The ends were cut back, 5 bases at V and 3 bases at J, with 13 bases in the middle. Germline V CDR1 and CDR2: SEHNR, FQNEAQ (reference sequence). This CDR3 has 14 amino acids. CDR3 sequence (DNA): TGTGCCAGCAGCCTCGAGCATTTAGACTATGGCTACACCTTC. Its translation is CASSLEHLDYGYTF.

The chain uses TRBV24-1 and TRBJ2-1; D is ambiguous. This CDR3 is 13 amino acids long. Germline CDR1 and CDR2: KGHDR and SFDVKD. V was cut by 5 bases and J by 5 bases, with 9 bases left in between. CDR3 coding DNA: TGTGCCACCAGTGTGGACGGTCACAATGAGCAGTTCTTC. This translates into CATSVDGHNEQFF.

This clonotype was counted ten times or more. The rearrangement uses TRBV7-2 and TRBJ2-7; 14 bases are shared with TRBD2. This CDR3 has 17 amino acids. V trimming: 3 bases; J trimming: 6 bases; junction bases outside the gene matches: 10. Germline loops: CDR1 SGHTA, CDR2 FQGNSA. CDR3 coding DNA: TGTGCCAGCAGCTTCTCCGGGACTAGCGGGAGTTCCGGCGAGCAGTACTTC. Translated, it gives CASSFSGTSGSSGEQYF.